A selection of T cell receptor beta chains follows, all from one sample in a study of identical twins. TCRdb re-derived calls from the 5' RACE reads in MiXCR, one entry per CDR3 protein. Among about 530,000 distinct CDR3 sequences listed, nearly 15% were seen once. The sample also formed part of further work on yellow fever vaccine responses in identical twins.

Sequenced: CD4+ T cells sorted from blood. The receptors derive from a woman aged 18-29 years in good health. CDR3s leave out the opening cysteine and the closing phenylalanine or tryptophan. Expanded clones are given a class, and other clones once, few, many or no size at all.

>13|TRBV24-1|few
ATSDTGRNTDTQY
>16|TRBV5-1|few
ASSLVSFRGANTGELF
>16|TRBV5-1|few
ASSPRLAGGTSTDTQY
>15|TRBV3-1|.
ASSHSPGQSVETEAF
>14|TRBV12-3/TRBV12-4|few
ASTEGVLSGANVLT
>13|TRBV29-1|.
SVATLAGDYNEQF
>14|TRBV11-2|few
ASSPRTGGYDSGYT
>13|TRBV18|.
ASSPQRGDTGELF
>11|TRBV28|.
ASSPPSGLRGY
>12|TRBV20-1|.
SASPGSNTGELF
>12|TRBV12-3/TRBV12-4|few
ASSLGIASNEQF
>12|TRBV7-9|once
ASSSYRGLNEQY
>13|TRBV6-2/TRBV6-3|.
ASSYGGTNNNEQF
>6|TRBV4-1|few
ASRGYT
>14|TRBV18|.
ASSPTFGTAELEQF
>12|TRBV12-3/TRBV12-4|few
ASSGQGLNQPQH
>13|TRBV5-5|few
ASSLDRGRGETQY
>8|TRBV2|.
ASNSNGYT
>14|TRBV11-1|few
ASSLRQGDGTGELF
>12|TRBV28|few
ASRAGQSTGELF
>15|TRBV24-1|few
ATSDVTSGRNYNEQF
>12|TRBV25-1|few
ASGSTLPMYEQY
>13|TRBV28|.
ASTIGGSNTGELF
>13|TRBV2|few
ASSSLLAGEDTQY
>13|TRBV24-1|many
ATSAPGLSGNEQF
>10|TRBV27|.
ASSFLHNEQF
>13|TRBV2|few
ASSITGTRQETQY
>12|TRBV5-1|.
ASSGGQPGNEQF
>11|TRBV10-3|few
ATWTDKNTEAF
>14|TRBV24-1|.
ATRRGTSGGYNEQF
>12|TRBV6-5|.
ASSFNTGDQPQH
>15|TRBV6-5|.
ASSYKSKKTTNYGYT
>12|TRBV5-1|.
ASSLDSSRDTQY
>12|TRBV20-1|.
SARDRSSSYEQY
>12|TRBV27|few
ASSLSENNYGYT
>12|TRBV18|few
ASSPRLGKYEQY
>13|TRBV28|.
ASTGQGAGNQPQH
>11|TRBV12-3/TRBV12-4|many
ASSFTPGFGYT
>11|TRBV5-1|few
ASSHLYQETQY
>13|TRBV6-5|few
ASSYSGHPNEKLF
>10|TRBV20-1|few
SVTGGNEKLF
>13|TRBV5-1|few
ASSASGQGQETQY
>11|TRBV5-1|few
ASSKVGDSPLH
>16|TRBV28|.
ASSSERQGGLNTGELF
>14|TRBV12-3/TRBV12-4|few
ASSFHHGQPNEKLF
>12|TRBV20-1|few
SASEGAMNTEAF